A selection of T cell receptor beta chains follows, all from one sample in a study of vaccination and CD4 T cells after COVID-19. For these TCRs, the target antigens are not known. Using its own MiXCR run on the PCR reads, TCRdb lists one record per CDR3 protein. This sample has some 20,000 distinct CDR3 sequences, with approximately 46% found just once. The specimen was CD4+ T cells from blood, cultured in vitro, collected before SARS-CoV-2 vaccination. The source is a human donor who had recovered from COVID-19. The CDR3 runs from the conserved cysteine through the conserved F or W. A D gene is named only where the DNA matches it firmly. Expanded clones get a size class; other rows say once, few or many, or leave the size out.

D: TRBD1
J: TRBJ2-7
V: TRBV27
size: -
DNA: TGTGCCAGCAGTTTATACAGGGGGGCCGAGCAGTACTTC
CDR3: CASSLYRGAEQYF

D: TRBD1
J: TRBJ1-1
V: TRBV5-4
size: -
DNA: TGTGCCAGCAGCTTGGACTTGGGACAGGGGGTTGGCGCTTTCTTT
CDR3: CASSLDLGQGVGAFF

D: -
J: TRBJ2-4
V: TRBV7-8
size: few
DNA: TGTGCCAGCAGCATAAGGACAGACGTCCAAAACATTCAGTACTTC
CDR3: CASSIRTDVQNIQYF

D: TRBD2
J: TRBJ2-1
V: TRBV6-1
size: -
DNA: TGTGCCAGCAGTGCCGGGACTATCCGCACTCACGATGAGCAGTTCTTC
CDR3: CASSAGTIRTHDEQFF

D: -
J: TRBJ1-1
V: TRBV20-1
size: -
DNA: TGCAGTACCAGTCTGTGGGACACTGAAGCTTTCTTT
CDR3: CSTSLWDTEAFF

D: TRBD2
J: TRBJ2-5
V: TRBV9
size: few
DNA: TGTGCCAGCAGCATTAGCGGGCGGGAGACCCAGTACTTC
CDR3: CASSISGRETQYF

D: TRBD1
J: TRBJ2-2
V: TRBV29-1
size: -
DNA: TGCAGCGTCCGCTGGACAGGGGAAACCGGGGAGCTGTTTTTT
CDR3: CSVRWTGETGELFF

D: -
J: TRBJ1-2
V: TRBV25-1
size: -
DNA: TGTGCCAGCAGTGAATTCTTTTATGGCTACACCTTC
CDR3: CASSEFFYGYTF

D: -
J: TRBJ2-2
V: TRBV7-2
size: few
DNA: TGTGCCAGCAGCCAAGATAGGGGCGGGGAGCTGTTTTTT
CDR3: CASSQDRGGELFF

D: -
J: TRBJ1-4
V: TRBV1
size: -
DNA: TGCACCAGCAGCCAAAGTATTCCATTTACTGAAAAACTGTTTTTT
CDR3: CTSSQSIPFTEKLFF

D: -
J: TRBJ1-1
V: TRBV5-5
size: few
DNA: TGTGCCAGCAGCTCATACACGGGACGGAACACTGAAGCTTTCTTT
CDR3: CASSSYTGRNTEAFF

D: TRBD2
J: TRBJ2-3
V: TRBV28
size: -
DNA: TGTGCCAGCAGTACCTACAGGGCTAGCGGGAGGGCCTCAGATACGCAGTATTTT
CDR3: CASSTYRASGRASDTQYF

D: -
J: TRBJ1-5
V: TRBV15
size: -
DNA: TGTGCCACCAGCAGAGCAGATCAGCCCCAGCATTTT
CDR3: CATSRADQPQHF

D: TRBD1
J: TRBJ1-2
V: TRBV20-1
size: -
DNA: TGCAGTGCTGAGTCCGGGACAGCGCGCTATGGCTACACCTTC
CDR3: CSAESGTARYGYTF

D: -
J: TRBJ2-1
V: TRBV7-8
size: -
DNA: TGTGCCAGCCGAACGGACAAAGGCACAGTCAATGAGCAGTTCTTC
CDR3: CASRTDKGTVNEQFF

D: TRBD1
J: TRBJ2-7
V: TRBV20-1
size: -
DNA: TGCAGTGCTGGGGGGACAGGGGCCTACGAGCAGTACTTC
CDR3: CSAGGTGAYEQYF

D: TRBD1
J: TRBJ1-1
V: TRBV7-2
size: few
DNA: TGTGCCAGCAGCCCCACAGGGGGGAACACTGAAGCTTTCTTT
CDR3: CASSPTGGNTEAFF

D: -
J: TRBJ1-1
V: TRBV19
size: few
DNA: TGTGCCAGTAGTATCGGGAGGGTAGAGACTGAAGCTTTCTTT
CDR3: CASSIGRVETEAFF

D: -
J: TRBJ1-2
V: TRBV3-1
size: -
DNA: TGTGCCAGCAGCCCAGACAACTATGGCTACACCTTC
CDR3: CASSPDNYGYTF

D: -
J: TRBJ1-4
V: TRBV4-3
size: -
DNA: TGCGCCAGCAGCCAAGATTGGGGGAATGAAAAACTGTTTTTT
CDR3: CASSQDWGNEKLFF

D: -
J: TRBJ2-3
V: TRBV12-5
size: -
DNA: TGTGCTAGTGGTTTGGGATCAACAGGGACTCTCCAGTATTTT
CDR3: CASGLGSTGTLQYF

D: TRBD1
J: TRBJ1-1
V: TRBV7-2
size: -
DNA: TGTGCCAGCAGCTTAAGACAGGGGAACACTGAAGCTTTCTTT
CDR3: CASSLRQGNTEAFF

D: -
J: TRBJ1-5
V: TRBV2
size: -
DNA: TGTGCCAGCAGAGCCCGGACGGGAGACAATCAGCCCCAGCATTTT
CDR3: CASRARTGDNQPQHF

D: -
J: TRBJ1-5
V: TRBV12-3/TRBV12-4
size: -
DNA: TGTGCCAGCAGTTGGGACGGAGGGGATCAGCCCCAGCATTTT
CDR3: CASSWDGGDQPQHF

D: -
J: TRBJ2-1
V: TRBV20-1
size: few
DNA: TGCAGTGCCCCTACCCACGACTCGTACAATGAGCAGTTCTTC
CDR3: CSAPTHDSYNEQFF

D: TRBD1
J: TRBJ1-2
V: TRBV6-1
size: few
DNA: TGTGCCAGCACCCTGGGGGCAGGGGGGTTTGGCTACACCTTC
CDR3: CASTLGAGGFGYTF

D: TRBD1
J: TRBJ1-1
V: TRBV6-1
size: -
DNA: TGTGCCAGCAGCCAGGGGGAGCGTGCTTTCTTT
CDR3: CASSQGERAFF

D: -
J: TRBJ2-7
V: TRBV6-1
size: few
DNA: TGTGCCAGCAGAAGACAGGAATCCTACGAGCAGTACTTC
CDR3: CASRRQESYEQYF

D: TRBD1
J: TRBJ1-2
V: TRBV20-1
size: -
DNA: TGCAGTGCTTCGGACAGGGGGCGATTTTCCCATGGCTACACCTTC
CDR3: CSASDRGRFSHGYTF

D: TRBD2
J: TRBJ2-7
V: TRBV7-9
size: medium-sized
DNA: TGTGCCAGCAGCTCCGGGACTAGCGGGGAATCCTACGAGCAGTACTTC
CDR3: CASSSGTSGESYEQYF

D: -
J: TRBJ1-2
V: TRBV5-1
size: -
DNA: TGCGCCAGCAGCTTGGCCGGGACTGGGGGTGGCTACACCTTC
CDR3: CASSLAGTGGGYTF

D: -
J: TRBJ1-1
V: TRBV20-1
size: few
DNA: TGCAGTGCTAGAGACGATATGAACACTGAAGCTTTCTTT
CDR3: CSARDDMNTEAFF

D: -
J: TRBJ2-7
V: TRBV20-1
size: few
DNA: TGCAGTGCTAGGGGTGGGACGGACTCCTACGAGCAGTACTTC
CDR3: CSARGGTDSYEQYF

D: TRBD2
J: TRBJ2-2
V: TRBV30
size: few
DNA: TGTGCCTCCATGACTAGCGGGGGGACTCTCACCGGGGAGCTGTTTTTT
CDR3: CASMTSGGTLTGELFF

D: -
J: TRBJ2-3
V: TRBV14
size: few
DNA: TGTGCCAGCAGCCCTTTATCCCCCGACCGTCCTCCATTAGATACGCAGTATTTT
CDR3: CASSPLSPDRPPLDTQYF

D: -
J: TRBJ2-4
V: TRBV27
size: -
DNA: TGTGCCAGCAGTGTTCAGGGAGCCAAAAACATTCAGTACTTC
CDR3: CASSVQGAKNIQYF

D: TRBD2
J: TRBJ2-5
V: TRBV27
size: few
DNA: TGTGCCAGCAGACTAGCGGGGCAAGAGACCCAGTACTTC
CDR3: CASRLAGQETQYF

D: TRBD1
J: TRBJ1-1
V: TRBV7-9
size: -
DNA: TGTGCCAGCAGCCTGCGACAGGGGAAGAACACTGAAGCTTTCTTT
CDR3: CASSLRQGKNTEAFF

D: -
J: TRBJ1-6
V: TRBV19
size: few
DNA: TGTGCCAGTAGTATAAGCCCAAATAATTCACCCCTCCACTTT
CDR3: CASSISPNNSPLHF

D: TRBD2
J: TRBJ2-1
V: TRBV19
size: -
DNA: TGTGCCAGTAGCCTCTCAAGGACTAGCGGATCCAATGAGCAGTTCTTC
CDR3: CASSLSRTSGSNEQFF

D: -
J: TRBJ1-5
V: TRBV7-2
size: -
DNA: TGTGCCAGCAGCCCCGCGTATAGCAATCAGCCCCAGCATTTT
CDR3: CASSPAYSNQPQHF

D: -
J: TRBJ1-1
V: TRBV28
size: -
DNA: TGTGCCAGCAGTCCCCAGAGGGTAGGGACTGAAGCTTTCTTT
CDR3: CASSPQRVGTEAFF

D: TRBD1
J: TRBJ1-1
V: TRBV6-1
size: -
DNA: TGTGCCAGCAGCAAACAGGGGGCGAGGGCTGAAGCTTTCTTT
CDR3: CASSKQGARAEAFF

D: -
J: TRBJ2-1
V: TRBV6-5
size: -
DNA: TGTGCCAGCAGTTACTCCCCGGGACGGAGCCTAATGAATGAGCAGTTCTTC
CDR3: CASSYSPGRSLMNEQFF

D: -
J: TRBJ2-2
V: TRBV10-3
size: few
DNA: TGTGCCATCAGTCAGGGGCCCGGGGAGCTGTTTTTT
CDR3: CAISQGPGELFF

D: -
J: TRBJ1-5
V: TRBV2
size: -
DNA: TGTGCCAGCAGTGAGATGACAGACAATCAGCCCCAGCATTTT
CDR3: CASSEMTDNQPQHF

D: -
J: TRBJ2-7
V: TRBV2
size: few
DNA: TGTGCCAGCAGCTACCTAACAGGGAGTCCGCCCTACGAGCAGTACTTC
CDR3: CASSYLTGSPPYEQYF